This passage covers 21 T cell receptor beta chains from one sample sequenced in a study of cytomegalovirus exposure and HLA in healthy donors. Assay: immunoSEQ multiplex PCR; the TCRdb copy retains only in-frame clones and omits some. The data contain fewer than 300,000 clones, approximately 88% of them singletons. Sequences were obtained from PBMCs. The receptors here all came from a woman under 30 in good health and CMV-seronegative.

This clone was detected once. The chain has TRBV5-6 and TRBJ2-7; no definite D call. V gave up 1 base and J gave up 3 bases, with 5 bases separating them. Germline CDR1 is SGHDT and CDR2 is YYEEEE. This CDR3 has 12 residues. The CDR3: CASSLTSYEQYF. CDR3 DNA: TGTGCCAGCAGCTTGACAAGCTACGAGCAGTACTTC.

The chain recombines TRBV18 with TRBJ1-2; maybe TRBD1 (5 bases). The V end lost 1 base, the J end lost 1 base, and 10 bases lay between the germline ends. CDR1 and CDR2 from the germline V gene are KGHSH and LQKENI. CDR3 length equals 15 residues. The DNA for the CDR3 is TGTGCCAGCTCACCACAATCGACAGATAACTATGGCTACACCTTC. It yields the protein CASSPQSTDNYGYTF. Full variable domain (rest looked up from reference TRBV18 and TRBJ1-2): NAGVMQNPRHLVRRRGQEARLRCSPMKGHSHVYWYRQLPEEGLKFMVYLQKENIIDESGMPKERFSAEFPKEGPSILRIQQVVRGDSAAYFCASSPQSTDNYGYTFGSGTRLTVV.

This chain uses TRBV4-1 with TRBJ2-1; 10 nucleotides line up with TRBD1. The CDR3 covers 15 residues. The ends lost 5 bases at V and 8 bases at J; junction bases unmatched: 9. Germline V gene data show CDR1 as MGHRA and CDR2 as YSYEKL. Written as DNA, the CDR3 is TGCGCCAGCAGCTGGACAGGGGGAGAAGGCTATGAGCAGTTCTTC. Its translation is CASSWTGGEGYEQFF.

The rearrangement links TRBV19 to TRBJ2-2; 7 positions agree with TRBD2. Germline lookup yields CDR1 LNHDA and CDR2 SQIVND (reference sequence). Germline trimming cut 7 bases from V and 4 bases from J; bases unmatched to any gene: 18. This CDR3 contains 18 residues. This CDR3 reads CASMRRGDQGMGTGELFF. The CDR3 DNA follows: TGTGCCAGTATGCGCCGGGGGGACCAGGGAATGGGCACCGGGGAGCTGTTTTTT. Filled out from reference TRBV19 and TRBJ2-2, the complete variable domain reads DGGITQSPKYLFRKEGQNVTLSCEQNLNHDAMYWYRQDPGQGLRLIYYSQIVNDFQKGDIAEGYSVSREKKESFPLTVTSAQKNPTAFYLCASMRRGDQGMGTGELFFGEGSRLTVL.

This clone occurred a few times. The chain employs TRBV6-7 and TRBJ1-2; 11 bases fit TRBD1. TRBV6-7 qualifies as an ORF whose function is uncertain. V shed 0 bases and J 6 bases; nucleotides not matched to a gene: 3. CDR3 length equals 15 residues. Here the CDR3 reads CASSYSWDRGDGYTF. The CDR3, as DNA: TGTGCCAGCAGTTACTCGTGGGACAGGGGGGATGGCTACACCTTC.

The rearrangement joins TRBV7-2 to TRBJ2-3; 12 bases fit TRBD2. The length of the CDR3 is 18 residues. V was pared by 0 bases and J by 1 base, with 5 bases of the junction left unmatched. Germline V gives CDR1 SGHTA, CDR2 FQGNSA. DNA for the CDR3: TGTGCCAGCAGCTTAGCGGCCAGGACTAGCGGGGGCACAGATACGCAGTATTTT. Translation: CASSLAARTSGGTDTQYF.

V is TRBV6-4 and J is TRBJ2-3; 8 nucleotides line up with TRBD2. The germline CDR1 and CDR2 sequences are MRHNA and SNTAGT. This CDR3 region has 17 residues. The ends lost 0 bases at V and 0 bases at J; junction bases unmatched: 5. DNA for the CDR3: TGTGCCAGCAGTGACTCTCCAGCGGGAGCGAGCACAGATACGCAGTATTTT. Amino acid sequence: CASSDSPAGASTDTQYF.

This chain's CDR3 is CAWGTSARTDTQYF. Here the CDR3 DNA reads TGTGCCTGGGGCACTAGCGCCCGGACGGATACGCAGTATTTT. J is TRBJ2-3 and V is TRBV30, with 7 nucleotides matching TRBD2. Germline CDR1 GTSNPN, CDR2 SVGIG (reference sequence). The J segment lost 6 bases and the V segment lost 5 bases, leaving 11 bases of the junction unmatched. The CDR3 spans 14 residues.

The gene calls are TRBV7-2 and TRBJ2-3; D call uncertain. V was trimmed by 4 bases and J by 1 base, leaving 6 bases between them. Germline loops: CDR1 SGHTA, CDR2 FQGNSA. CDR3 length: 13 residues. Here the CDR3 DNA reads TGTGCCAGCAGCTCAGTTGGCACAGATACGCAGTATTTT. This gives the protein CASSSVGTDTQYF.

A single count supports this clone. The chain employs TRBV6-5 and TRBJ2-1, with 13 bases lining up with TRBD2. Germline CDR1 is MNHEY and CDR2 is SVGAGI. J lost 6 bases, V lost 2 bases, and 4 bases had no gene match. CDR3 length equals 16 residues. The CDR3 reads CASSYKLAGGPNEQFF. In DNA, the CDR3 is TGTGCCAGCAGTTACAAACTAGCGGGAGGGCCCAATGAGCAGTTCTTC.

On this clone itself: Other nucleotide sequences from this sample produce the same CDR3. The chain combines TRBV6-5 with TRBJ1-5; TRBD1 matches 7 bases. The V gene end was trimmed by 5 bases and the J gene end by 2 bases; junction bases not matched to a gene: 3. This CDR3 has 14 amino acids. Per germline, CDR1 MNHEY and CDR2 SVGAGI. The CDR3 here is CASSRQGGNQPQHF. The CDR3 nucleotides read TGTGCCAGCAGTCGACAGGGTGGCAATCAGCCCCAGCATTTT.

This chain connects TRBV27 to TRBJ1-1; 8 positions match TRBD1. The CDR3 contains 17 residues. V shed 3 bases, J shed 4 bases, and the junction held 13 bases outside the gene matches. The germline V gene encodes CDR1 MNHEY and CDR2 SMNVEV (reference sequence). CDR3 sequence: CASSFTTGDSAGTEAFF. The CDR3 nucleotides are TGTGCCAGCAGTTTTACGACAGGGGACTCGGCGGGCACTGAAGCTTTCTTT.

CDR3 residues: CASSLDLGTSGRALYNEQFF. The CDR3 nucleotides read TGCGCCAGCAGCTTGGACCTGGGGACTAGCGGGAGGGCCCTTTACAATGAGCAGTTCTTC. The V call is TRBV5-1, the J call TRBJ2-1; 16 bases fit TRBD2. Germline CDR1 reads SGHRS; CDR2 reads YFSETQ. This CDR3 comprises 20 residues. The ends lost 0 bases at V and 4 bases at J; junction bases unmatched: 10.

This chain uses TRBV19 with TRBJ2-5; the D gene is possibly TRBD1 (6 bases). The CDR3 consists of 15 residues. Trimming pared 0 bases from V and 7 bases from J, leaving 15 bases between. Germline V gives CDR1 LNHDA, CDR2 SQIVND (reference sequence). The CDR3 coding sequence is TGTGCCAGTAGTATAGATCTAGGACAGCGTATGACCCAGTACTTC. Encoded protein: CASSIDLGQRMTQYF.

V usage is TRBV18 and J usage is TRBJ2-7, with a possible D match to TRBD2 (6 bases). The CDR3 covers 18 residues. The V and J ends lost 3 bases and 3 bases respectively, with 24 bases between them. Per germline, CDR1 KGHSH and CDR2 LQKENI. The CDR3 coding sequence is TGTGCCAGCTCACCCTTCGCCGCGGGACTCTACGACCACTACGAGCAGTACTTC. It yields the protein CASSPFAAGLYDHYEQYF.

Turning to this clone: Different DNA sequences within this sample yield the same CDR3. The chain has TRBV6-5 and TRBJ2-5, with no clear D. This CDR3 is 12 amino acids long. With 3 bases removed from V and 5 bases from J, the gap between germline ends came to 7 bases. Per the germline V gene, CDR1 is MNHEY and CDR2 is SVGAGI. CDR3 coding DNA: TGTGCCAGCAGTTATTCCCCGGAGACCCAGTACTTC. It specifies CASSYSPETQYF.

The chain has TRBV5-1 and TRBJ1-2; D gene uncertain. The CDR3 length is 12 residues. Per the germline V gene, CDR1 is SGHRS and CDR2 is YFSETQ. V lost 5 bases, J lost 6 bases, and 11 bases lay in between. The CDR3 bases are TGCGCCAGCAGGGAGGTGGGAGATGGCTACACCTTC. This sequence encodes CASREVGDGYTF.

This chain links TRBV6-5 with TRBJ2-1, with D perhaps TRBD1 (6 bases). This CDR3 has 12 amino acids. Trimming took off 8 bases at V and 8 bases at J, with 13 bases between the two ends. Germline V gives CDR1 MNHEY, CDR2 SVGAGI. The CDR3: CASDNGGDEQFF. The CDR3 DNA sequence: TGTGCCAGCGATAATGGGGGCGATGAGCAGTTCTTC.

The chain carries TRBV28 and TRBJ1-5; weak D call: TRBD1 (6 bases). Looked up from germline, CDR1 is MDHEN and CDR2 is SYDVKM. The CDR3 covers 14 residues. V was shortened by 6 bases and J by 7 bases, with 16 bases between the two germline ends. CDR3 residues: CASRTQGRNQPQHF. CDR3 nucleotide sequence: TGTGCCAGCAGGACGCAGGGGCGTAACCAGCCCCAGCATTTT.

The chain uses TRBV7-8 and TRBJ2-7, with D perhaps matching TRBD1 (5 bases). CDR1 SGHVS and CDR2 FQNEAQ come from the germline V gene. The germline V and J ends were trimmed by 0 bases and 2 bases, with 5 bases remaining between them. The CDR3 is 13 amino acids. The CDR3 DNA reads TGTGCCAGCAGCTTAGCGACAGCCTACGAGCAGTACTTC. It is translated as CASSLATAYEQYF.

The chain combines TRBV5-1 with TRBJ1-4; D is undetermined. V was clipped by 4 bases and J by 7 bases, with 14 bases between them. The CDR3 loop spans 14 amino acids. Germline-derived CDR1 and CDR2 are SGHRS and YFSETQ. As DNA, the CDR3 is TGCGCCAGCAGCCCTATCGGGGAGGGTGAAAAACTGTTTTTT. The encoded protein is CASSPIGEGEKLFF.